The 20 T cell receptor beta chains below were found in one sample sequenced in a study of blood T cells in healthy people across ages. A J-beta primer mix and a sample-barcoded 5' primer were used in a second PCR of roughly 6 to 12 cycles. Via MiXCR, TCRdb re-called the 5' RACE reads, giving one row per CDR3 protein. The sample yields just under 900,000 distinct CDR3 sequences, around 26% seen once. Input material: blood. The origin of the receptors is an elderly woman in good health.

The sample holds many counts of this clonotype. One base away lies a much larger clone, so this may be a sequencing read error. The chain recombines TRBV6-5 with TRBJ1-4, with TRBD1 as a possible D gene (5 bases). This CDR3 has 13 amino acids. The germline V gene encodes CDR1 MNHEY and CDR2 SVGAGI. Here the CDR3 DNA reads TGTGCCAGCAGTCAAAGCAGGGTTGAAAAACGGTTTTTT. Protein sequence: CASSQSRVEKRFF.

The V call is TRBV18, the J call TRBJ1-4; the D gene is possibly TRBD1 (6 bases). This CDR3 region has 16 residues. V dropped 1 base and J dropped 7 bases, with 16 bases sitting between them. From germline, CDR1 is KGHSH and CDR2 LQKENI. CDR3 loop: CASSPQRPGAGEKLFF. The CDR3 DNA follows: TGTGCCAGCTCACCACAGCGACCAGGGGCCGGTGAAAAACTGTTTTTT.

There are many counts of this clonotype. V gene TRBV12-3 or TRBV12-4 combines with J gene TRBJ1-2; D might be TRBD1 (6 bases). CDR3 length: 12 residues. The germline V and J ends were trimmed by 3 bases and 8 bases, with 10 bases remaining between them. DNA of the CDR3: TGTGCCAGCAGTTTGCACAGGGTCGGCTACACCTTC. Residues: CASSLHRVGYTF.

V is TRBV4-1 and J is TRBJ2-2, with D possibly being TRBD1 (6 bases). Germline V gene lookup returns CDR1 MGHRA and CDR2 YSYEKL. CDR3 length: 17 amino acids. The V and J ends lost 2 bases and 6 bases respectively, with 19 bases between them. The CDR3 nucleotides read TGCGCCAGCAGCCAACGCCAAACAGGGTCTTATTCCGGGGAGCTGTTTTTT. This encodes CASSQRQTGSYSGELFF.

This clonotype has at least ten counts. The chain couples TRBV7-9 to TRBJ2-1, with 8 bases matching TRBD1. The CDR3 is 14 amino acids. The V segment lost 5 bases and the J segment 8 bases; nucleotides outside the gene matches: 8. The germline V gene has CDR1 SEHNR and CDR2 FQNEAQ (reference sequence). The CDR3 bases are TGTGCCAGCAGCCTTGCCAGGACAGGGCATGAGCAGTTCTTC. The encoded protein is CASSLARTGHEQFF. Supplemented by reference TRBV7-9 and TRBJ2-1, the full variable domain reads DTGVSQNPRHKITKRGQNVTFRCDPISEHNRLYWYRQTLGQGPEFLTYFQNEAQLEKSRLLSDRFSAERPKGSFSTLEIQRTEQGDSAMYLCASSLARTGHEQFFGPGTRLTVL.

There are many counts of this clonotype. V and J are TRBV7-9 and TRBJ1-6; D possibly corresponds to TRBD1 (5 bases). The CDR3 is 13 amino acids. The germline V gene encodes CDR1 SEHNR and CDR2 FQNEAQ (reference sequence). The V end was cut by 3 bases, the J end by 10 bases, with 10 bases between. For the CDR3, the DNA is TGTGCCAGCAGCTTCGGGGGGGACTCACCCCTCCACTTT. This codes for CASSFGGDSPLHF.

V gene TRBV7-2 combines with J gene TRBJ1-1, with 9 bases identical to TRBD1. The CDR3 extends over 13 amino acids. Per germline, CDR1 SGHTA and CDR2 FQGNSA. J gave up 13 bases and V 5 bases, and 11 bases lay outside the gene matches. In nucleotides, the CDR3 is TGTGCCAGCAGCCCCCGGGACAGGGTTCGAGTTTTCTTT. Translating gives CASSPRDRVRVFF. The whole variable domain, filled in from reference TRBV7-2 and TRBJ1-1, reads GAGVSQSPSNKVTEKGKDVELRCDPISGHTALYWYRQSLGQGLEFLIYFQGNSAPDKSGLPSDRFSAERTGGSVSTLTIQRTQQEDSAVYLCASSPRDRVRVFFGQGTRLTVV.

This chain connects TRBV2 to TRBJ2-7; TRBD1 aligns across 9 bases. V lost 7 bases and J lost 3; bases outside the gene matches: 7. CDR3 length: 14 amino acids. Germline values: CDR1 SNHLY, CDR2 FYNNEI. This CDR3 reads CASIRQGGNYEQYF. In nucleotides, the CDR3 is TGTGCCAGCATACGACAGGGGGGGAACTACGAGCAGTACTTC.

This clonotype was counted between two and nine times. This chain links TRBV12-3 or TRBV12-4 with TRBJ1-1, with 7 nucleotides matching TRBD1. This CDR3 region has 14 residues. Germline trimming cut 6 bases from V and 5 bases from J; bases unmatched to any gene: 9. The DNA of the CDR3 is TGTGCCAGCAGGTCCCGACAGGGTGGTACTGAAGCTTTCTTT. Translated, it gives CASRSRQGGTEAFF.

This clonotype occurred many times. The chain couples TRBV5-4 to TRBJ2-5, with 11 positions matching TRBD2. The CDR3 extends over 16 amino acids. V was clipped by 1 base and J by 2 bases; unmatched bases: 4. Germline CDR1 SGHNT, CDR2 YYREEE (reference sequence). The CDR3 sequence is CASSLRGLAEQETQYF. The CDR3 coding sequence is TGTGCCAGCAGCTTGAGGGGACTAGCGGAACAAGAGACCCAGTACTTC.

For this clonotype: A far larger clone is a single base away, which makes a read error likely. The gene calls are TRBV5-1 and TRBJ2-1; D is ambiguous. Germline V gene data show CDR1 as SGHRS and CDR2 as YFSETQ. This CDR3 spans 11 amino acids. The CDR3 loop is CVSSLHNEQFF. The CDR3 region has the DNA TGCGTCAGCAGCCTGCACAATGAGCAGTTCTTC.

A remark on this clonotype: At one boundary the junction diverges from the germline segment, which might be a read error. The chain recombines TRBV29-1 with TRBJ2-1; tentatively, D is TRBD2 (7 bases). The CDR3 runs to 13 residues. Germline V gene data show CDR1 as SQVTM and CDR2 as ANQGSEA. The CDR3 protein is CSVEGGPYIEQFF. The CDR3 DNA reads TGCAGCGTTGAGGGGGGGCCTTACATTGAGCAGTTCTTC.

This clonotype came up many times. The rearrangement uses TRBV20-1 and TRBJ1-2; 8 nucleotides align to TRBD1. Unmatched junction bases numbered 10, after V lost 2 bases and J lost 8 bases. Germline V gene sequence: CDR1 DFQATT, CDR2 SNEGSKA (reference sequence). The CDR3 extends over 14 amino acids. For the CDR3, the DNA is TGCAGTGCTAGACCGAGGGACAGGTTCGAGGGCTACACCTTC. Translated, it gives CSARPRDRFEGYTF.

The sample holds many counts of this clonotype. The chain carries TRBV3-1 and TRBJ2-3; D might be TRBD1 or TRBD2, each matching 5 bases. The CDR3 consists of 16 residues. V dropped 4 bases and J dropped 0 bases, with 14 bases sitting between them. Germline V gene lookup returns CDR1 LGHDT and CDR2 YNNKEL (reference sequence). CDR3 protein: CASSPRGRTSTDTQYF. The CDR3 DNA is TGTGCCAGCAGCCCGAGGGGAAGGACTAGCACAGATACGCAGTATTTT.

Details on this clonotype: Possible read error: a much larger clone is one base away. The V gene is TRBV12-3 or TRBV12-4, the J gene TRBJ2-3, with D perhaps TRBD1 (5 bases). This CDR3 region has 14 residues. Trimming removed 0 bases at V and 5 bases at J, with 9 bases between. The CDR3 nucleotides are TGTGCCAGCAGTTTAGCGATAAGGGGAGATACGCAGTATTTT. Encoded protein: CASSLAIRGDTQYF.

This clonotype came up once. The chain employs TRBV30 and TRBJ2-2; a weak D match, TRBD1 (6 bases). CDR1 is GTSNPN and CDR2 is SVGIG in the germline V gene (reference sequence). The CDR3 loop spans 13 amino acids. V shed 3 bases and J shed 4 bases, with 9 bases lying between them. The CDR3 spells CAWRGRGTGELFF. The DNA of the CDR3 is TGTGCCTGGAGGGGCAGGGGCACCGGGGAGCTGTTTTTT.

This clonotype was detected many times. This chain uses TRBV6-1 with TRBJ1-5, with D tentatively TRBD1 (6 bases). Per the germline V gene, CDR1 is MNHNS and CDR2 is SASEGT. The CDR3 contains 15 residues. Trimming removed 3 bases from V and 3 bases from J, with 12 bases in between. The chain's CDR3 is CASSEFGQPNQPQHF. The CDR3 DNA is TGTGCCAGCAGTGAGTTCGGACAGCCCAATCAGCCCCAGCATTTT.

The genes are TRBV11-3 and TRBJ2-5, with 7 positions matching TRBD2. Germline V lookup: CDR1 SGHNT, CDR2 YENEEA. V lost 5 bases to trimming and J lost 5 bases; unmatched junction nucleotides: 8. CDR3 length equals 14 residues. The CDR3 DNA reads TGTGCCAGCAGCCCCTCTCGTAGCGGGGAGACCCAGTACTTC. This translates into CASSPSRSGETQYF.

The V call is TRBV7-2, the J call TRBJ2-3; no reliable D call. Germline CDR1 SGHTA, CDR2 FQGNSA. Trimming pared 1 base from V and 5 bases from J, leaving 13 bases between. The CDR3 consists of 15 residues. DNA of the CDR3: TGTGCCAGCAGCTTAGATGTATCCCACGGAGATACGCAGTATTTT. Translated, it gives CASSLDVSHGDTQYF.

This rearrangement joins TRBV20-1 to TRBJ2-1; perhaps D is TRBD1 or TRBD2 (5 bases each). V was trimmed by 5 bases and J by 0 bases, leaving 17 bases between them. There are 16 residues in the CDR3. Germline CDR1 is DFQATT and CDR2 is SNEGSKA (reference sequence). The CDR3 DNA follows: TGCAGTGCTGGGGACCCAAATCCGAGCTCCTACAATGAGCAGTTCTTC. It codes for CSAGDPNPSSYNEQFF.